The 4 T cell receptor beta chains in this list originate from one sample, sequenced in a study of cytomegalovirus exposure and HLA in healthy donors. PCR amplification relied on 60 Vbeta primers (plus 13 Jbeta primers). Profiling relied on immunoSEQ multiplex PCR, and the TCRdb table lists in-frame clones only, not all of them. The data contain over 95,000 clones, 67% of them singletons. Material: PBMCs. The receptors shown here come from a young man in good health and CMV-seropositive.

This chain connects TRBV4-3 to TRBJ2-5; no definite D call. Deletions cut 3 bases from V and 4 bases from J, with 3 bases between. This CDR3 is built from 11 residues. Germline CDR1 is LGHNA and CDR2 is YSLEER. CDR3 amino acids: CASSQAETQYF. The CDR3 DNA is TGCGCCAGCAGCCAGGCAGAGACCCAGTACTTC.

V is TRBV6-4 and J is TRBJ1-4; D remains unclear. This CDR3 has 14 amino acids. Trimming took off 6 bases at V and 10 bases at J, with 18 bases between the two ends. Germline values: CDR1 MRHNA, CDR2 SNTAGT. CDR3 sequence reads: CASSPTGGRGKLFF. The CDR3 DNA reads as TGTGCCAGCAGCCCCACCGGAGGCCGTGGAAAACTGTTTTTT.

Here the CDR3 DNA reads TGCGCCAGCAGCCACAGTCCCGGGGGCTACGAGCAGTACTTC. Amino acids: CASSHSPGGYEQYF. The V call is TRBV5-1, the J call TRBJ2-7, with D possibly matching TRBD2 (6 bases). V was cut by 4 bases and J by 3 bases, with 14 bases left in between. Germline values: CDR1 SGHRS, CDR2 YFSETQ. There are 14 residues in the CDR3.

The rearrangement joins TRBV19 to TRBJ2-2; D ambiguous. Trimming shortened V by 7 bases and J by 3 bases, and 6 bases separated the two germline ends. The CDR3 loop spans 12 amino acids. The germline CDR1 and CDR2 sequences are LNHDA and SQIVND (reference sequence). CDR3 sequence reads: CASKIDTGELFF. CDR3 in DNA: TGTGCCAGTAAGATAGACACCGGGGAGCTGTTTTTT.